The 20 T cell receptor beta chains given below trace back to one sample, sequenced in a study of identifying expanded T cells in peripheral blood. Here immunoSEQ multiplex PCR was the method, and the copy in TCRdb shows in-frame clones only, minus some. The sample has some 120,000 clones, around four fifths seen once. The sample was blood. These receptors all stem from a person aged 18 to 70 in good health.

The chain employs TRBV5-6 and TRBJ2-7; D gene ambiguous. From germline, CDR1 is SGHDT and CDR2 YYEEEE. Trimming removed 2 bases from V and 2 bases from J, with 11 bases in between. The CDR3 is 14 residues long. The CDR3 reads CASSLRHITYEQYF. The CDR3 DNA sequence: TGTGCCAGCAGCTTAAGACATATCACCTACGAGCAGTACTTC.

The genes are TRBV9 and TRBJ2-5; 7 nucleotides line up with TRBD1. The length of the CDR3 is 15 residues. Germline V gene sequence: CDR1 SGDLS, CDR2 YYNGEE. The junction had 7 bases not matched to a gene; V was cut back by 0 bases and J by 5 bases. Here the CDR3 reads CASSVGQGIGETQYF. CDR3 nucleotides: TGTGCCAGCAGCGTAGGACAGGGTATAGGGGAGACCCAGTACTTC. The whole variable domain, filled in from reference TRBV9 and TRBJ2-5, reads DSGVTQTPKHLITATGQRVTLRCSPRSGDLSVYWYQQSLDQGLQFLIQYYNGEERAKGNILERFSAQQFPDLHSELNLSSLELGDSALYFCASSVGQGIGETQYFGPGTRLLVL.

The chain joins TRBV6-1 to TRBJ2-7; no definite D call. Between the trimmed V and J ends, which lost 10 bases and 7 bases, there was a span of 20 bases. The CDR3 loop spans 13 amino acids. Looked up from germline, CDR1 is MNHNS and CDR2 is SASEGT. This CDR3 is CAIPSPGPWEQYF. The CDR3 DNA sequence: TGTGCCATCCCAAGCCCCGGCCCCTGGGAGCAGTACTTC.

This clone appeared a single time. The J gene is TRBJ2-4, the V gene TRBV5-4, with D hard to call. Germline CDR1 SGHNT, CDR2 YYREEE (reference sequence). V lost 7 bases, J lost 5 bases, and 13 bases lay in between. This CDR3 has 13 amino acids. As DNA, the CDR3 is TGTGCCAGCGAAGGTTCCGACGAAAACATTCAGTACTTC. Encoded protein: CASEGSDENIQYF.

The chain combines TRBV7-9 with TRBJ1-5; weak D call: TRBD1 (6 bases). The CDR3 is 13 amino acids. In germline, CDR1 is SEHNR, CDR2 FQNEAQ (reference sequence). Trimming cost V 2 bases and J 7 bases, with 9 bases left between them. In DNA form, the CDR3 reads TGTGCCAGCAGCTTACAGGGGTTGCAGCCCCAGCATTTT. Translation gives CASSLQGLQPQHF.

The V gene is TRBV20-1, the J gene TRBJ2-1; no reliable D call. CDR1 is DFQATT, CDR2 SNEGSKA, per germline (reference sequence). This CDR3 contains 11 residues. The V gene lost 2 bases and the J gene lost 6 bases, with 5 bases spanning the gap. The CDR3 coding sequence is TGCAGTGCTAGACCCTTCAATGAGCAGTTCTTC. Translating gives CSARPFNEQFF.

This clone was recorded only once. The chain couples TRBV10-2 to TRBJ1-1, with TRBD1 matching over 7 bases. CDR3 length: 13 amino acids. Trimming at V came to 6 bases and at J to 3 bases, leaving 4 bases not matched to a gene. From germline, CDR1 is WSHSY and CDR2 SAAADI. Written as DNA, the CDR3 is TGCGCCAGCAGCCATACAGGGGACACTGAAGCTTTCTTT. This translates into CASSHTGDTEAFF.

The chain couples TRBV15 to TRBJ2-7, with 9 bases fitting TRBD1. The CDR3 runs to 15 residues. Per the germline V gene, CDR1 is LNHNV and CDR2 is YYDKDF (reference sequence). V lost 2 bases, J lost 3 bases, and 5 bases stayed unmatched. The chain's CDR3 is CATSRSGQGNYEQYF. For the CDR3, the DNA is TGTGCCACCAGCAGATCGGGACAGGGTAACTACGAGCAGTACTTC.

The CDR3 region is CASSPGRVEKLFF. CDR3 DNA: TGTGCCAGCTCACCTGGCCGGGTTGAAAAACTGTTTTTT. The chain combines TRBV18 with TRBJ1-4, with D uncertain. V was cut by 3 bases and J by 7 bases, with 9 bases left in between. The CDR3 spans 13 residues. Germline V gene data show CDR1 as KGHSH and CDR2 as LQKENI. Looking up the rest from reference TRBV18 and TRBJ1-4 gives the full variable domain: NAGVMQNPRHLVRRRGQEARLRCSPMKGHSHVYWYRQLPEEGLKFMVYLQKENIIDESGMPKERFSAEFPKEGPSILRIQQVVRGDSAAYFCASSPGRVEKLFFGSGTQLSVL.

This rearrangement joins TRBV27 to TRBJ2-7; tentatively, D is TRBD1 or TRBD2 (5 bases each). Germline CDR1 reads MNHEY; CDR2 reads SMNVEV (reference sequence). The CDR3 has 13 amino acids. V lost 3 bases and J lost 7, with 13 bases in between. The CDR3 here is CASSFTRGSEQYF. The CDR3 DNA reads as TGTGCCAGCAGTTTTACTAGGGGATCTGAGCAGTACTTC.

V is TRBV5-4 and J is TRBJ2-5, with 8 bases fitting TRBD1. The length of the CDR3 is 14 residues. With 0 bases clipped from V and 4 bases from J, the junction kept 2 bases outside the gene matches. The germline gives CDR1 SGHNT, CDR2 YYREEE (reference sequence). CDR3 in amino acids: CASSLGTGRETQYF. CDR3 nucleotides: TGTGCCAGCAGCTTGGGGACAGGGAGAGAGACCCAGTACTTC.

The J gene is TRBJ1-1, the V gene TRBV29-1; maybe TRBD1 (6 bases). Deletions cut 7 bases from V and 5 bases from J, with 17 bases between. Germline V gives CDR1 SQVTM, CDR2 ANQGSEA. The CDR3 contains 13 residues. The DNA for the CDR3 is TGCAGCGGCGAACAGGGAGGCGGAACTGAAGCTTTCTTT. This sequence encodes CSGEQGGGTEAFF.

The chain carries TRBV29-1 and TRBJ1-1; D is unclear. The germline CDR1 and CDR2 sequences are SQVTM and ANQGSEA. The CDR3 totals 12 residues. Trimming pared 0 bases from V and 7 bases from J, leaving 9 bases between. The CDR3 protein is CSVEEIWGEAFF. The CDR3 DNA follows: TGCAGCGTTGAAGAAATTTGGGGTGAAGCTTTCTTT. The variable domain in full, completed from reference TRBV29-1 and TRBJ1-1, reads SAVISQKPSRDICQRGTSLTIQCQVDSQVTMMFWYRQQPGQSLTLIATANQGSEATYESGFVIDKFPISRPNLTFSTLTVSNMSPEDSSIYLCSVEEIWGEAFFGQGTRLTVV.

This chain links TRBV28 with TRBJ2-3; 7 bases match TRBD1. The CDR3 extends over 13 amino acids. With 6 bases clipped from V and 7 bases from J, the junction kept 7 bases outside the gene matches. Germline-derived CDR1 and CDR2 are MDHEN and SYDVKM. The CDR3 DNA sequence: TGTGCCAGCAGGGGACAGCAACCGAATACGCAGTATTTT. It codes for CASRGQQPNTQYF.

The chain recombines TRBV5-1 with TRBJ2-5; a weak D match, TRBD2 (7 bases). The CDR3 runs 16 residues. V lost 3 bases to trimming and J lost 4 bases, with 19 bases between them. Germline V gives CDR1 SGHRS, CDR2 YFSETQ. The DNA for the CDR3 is TGCGCCAGCAGCTCCGGGGGGCGGGGAGTAGGAGAGACCCAGTACTTC. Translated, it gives CASSSGGRGVGETQYF.

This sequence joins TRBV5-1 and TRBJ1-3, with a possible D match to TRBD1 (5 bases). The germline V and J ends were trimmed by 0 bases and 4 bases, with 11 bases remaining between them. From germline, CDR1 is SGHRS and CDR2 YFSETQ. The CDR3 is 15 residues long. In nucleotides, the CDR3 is TGCGCCAGCAGCTTGGCCGTGGGGGGAGGAAACACCATATATTTT. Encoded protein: CASSLAVGGGNTIYF.

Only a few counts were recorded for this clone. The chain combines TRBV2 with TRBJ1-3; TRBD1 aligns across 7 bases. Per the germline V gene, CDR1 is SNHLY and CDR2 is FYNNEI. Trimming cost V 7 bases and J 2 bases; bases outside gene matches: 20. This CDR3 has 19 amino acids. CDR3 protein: CASTDKPPVYRGPGNTIYF. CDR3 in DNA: TGTGCCAGCACGGATAAGCCCCCCGTCTACAGGGGACCTGGAAACACCATATATTTT.

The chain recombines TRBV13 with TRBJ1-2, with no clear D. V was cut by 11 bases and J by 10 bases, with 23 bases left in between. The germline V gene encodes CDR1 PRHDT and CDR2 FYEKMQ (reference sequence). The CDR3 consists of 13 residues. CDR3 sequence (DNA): TGTGCCTCCTTGAGCTTTGGAGTTCCTGTCTACACCTTC. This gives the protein CASLSFGVPVYTF.

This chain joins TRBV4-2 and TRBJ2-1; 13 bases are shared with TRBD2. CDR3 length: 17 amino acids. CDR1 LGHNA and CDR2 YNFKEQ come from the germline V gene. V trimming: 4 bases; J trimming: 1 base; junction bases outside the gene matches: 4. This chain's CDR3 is CASSPRLAGGSYNEQFF. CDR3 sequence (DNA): TGTGCCAGCAGCCCACGACTAGCGGGGGGTTCCTACAATGAGCAGTTCTTC.

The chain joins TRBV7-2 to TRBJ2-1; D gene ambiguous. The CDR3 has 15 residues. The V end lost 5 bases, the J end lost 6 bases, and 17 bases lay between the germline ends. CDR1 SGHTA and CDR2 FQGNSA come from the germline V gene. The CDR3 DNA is TGTGCCAGCAGCCCGTCCCGGGCAGCTTTCAATGAGCAGTTCTTC. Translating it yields CASSPSRAAFNEQFF. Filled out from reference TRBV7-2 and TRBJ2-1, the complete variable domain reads GAGVSQSPSNKVTEKGKDVELRCDPISGHTALYWYRQSLGQGLEFLIYFQGNSAPDKSGLPSDRFSAERTGGSVSTLTIQRTQQEDSAVYLCASSPSRAAFNEQFFGPGTRLTVL.